These T cell receptor beta chains were read from a single sample in a study of T cell responses to AZD1222 COVID-19 vaccine. Produced via immunoSEQ multiplex PCR; TCRdb's table is partial and in-frame only. The sample has 150,000 or so clones, 80% to 95% seen once. The source was peripheral blood, collected 28 days after the second AZD1222 dose. Receptors originate from an adult who received the AZD1222 COVID-19 vaccine. Both conserved end residues are part of each CDR3. The D gene is left open where the match is weak. A row's size may be missing; if present it is once, few, many or a size class.

CDR3	DNA	D	V	J	size
CASSYNGVGAAQPQHF	TGTGCCAGCAGTTACAATGGGGTCGGGGCGGCTCAGCCCCAGCATTTT	.	TRBV6-6	TRBJ1-5	.
CASSLNTGRDQPQHF	TGTGCCAGCAGCTTAAATACAGGGCGGGATCAGCCCCAGCATTTT	.	TRBV7-2	TRBJ1-5	.
CASSPPGQGKEKLFF	TGTGCCAGCTCACCGCCGGGACAGGGGAAGGAAAAACTGTTTTTT	TRBD1	TRBV18	TRBJ1-4	once
CASSAGRENIQYF	TGTGCCAGTAGTGCAGGGAGGGAAAACATTCAGTACTTC	TRBD2	TRBV19	TRBJ2-4	.
CASSPKTGTDTQYF	TGCGCCAGCAGCCCCAAGACGGGCACAGATACGCAGTATTTT	.	TRBV4-1	TRBJ2-3	.
CASSRGANTEAFF	TGTGCCAGTAGTCGGGGCGCGAACACTGAAGCTTTCTTT	.	TRBV19	TRBJ1-1	.
CATSRVLGGGGTEAFF	TGTGCCACCAGCAGAGTTTTGGGAGGGGGGGGCACTGAAGCTTTCTTT	.	TRBV15	TRBJ1-1	.
CASSRLEVRTYEQYF	TGTGCCAGCAGCCGCTTAGAAGTGCGAACCTACGAGCAGTACTTC	.	TRBV25-1	TRBJ2-7	.
CSVAQGVNTEAFF	TGCAGCGTCGCGCAGGGGGTGAACACTGAAGCTTTCTTT	TRBD1	TRBV29-1	TRBJ1-1	.
CASRPTGENTEAFF	TGTGCCAGCAGACCCACAGGGGAGAACACTGAAGCTTTCTTT	TRBD1	TRBV6-5	TRBJ1-1	.
CASSPGVQGNQPQHF	TGTGCCAGCTCACCGGGGGTCCAGGGGAATCAGCCCCAGCATTTT	.	TRBV18	TRBJ1-5	few
CASSPRPGRSNQPQHF	TGTGCCAGCAGTCCCCGGCCCGGGCGAAGCAATCAGCCCCAGCATTTT	.	TRBV28	TRBJ1-5	.
CASSASGGNSPLHF	TGTGCCAGTAGTGCCTCGGGAGGAAATTCACCCCTCCACTTT	.	TRBV19	TRBJ1-6	.
CASAGYNTGELFF	TGTGCCAGCGCAGGGTATAACACCGGGGAGCTGTTTTTT	.	TRBV12-3/TRBV12-4	TRBJ2-2	.